This TCR beta chain was retrieved from a study of Ad26.COV2.S vaccination and SARS-CoV-2 variants. Across the whole study: The Ad26.COV2.S arm of the COV1001 trial was where the donor was placed. General study points: Vaccinees and placebo recipients showed similar non-spike TCR breadth. It was vaccine recipients, not placebo recipients, who had the higher spike-specific TCR breadth.

Described treatment: roughly 18 received Ad26.COV2.S at low or high dose, single or two shots; 5 received placebo; per-sample allocation not given. Sampling took place 63 days after the first vaccine or placebo injection. An Ad26 vector expressing Wuhan-strain SARS-CoV-2 spike served as the vaccine. This CDR3 spans 21 amino acids. TCRdb's copy holds only in-frame clones and misses some; the assay was immunoSEQ multiplex PCR. Of under 600,000 clones listed, 80% to 90% are singletons. About this clone itself: Its antigen remains unidentified.

This sequence joins TRBV7-5 and TRBJ2-2; TRBD1, the table's D call, lacks a check against the DNA. TRBV7-5 is a listed pseudogene. Sample: peripheral blood, taken in a trial of Ad26.COV2.S vaccine versus placebo. The receptor comes from a person between 18 and 65 years old who received the Ad26.COV2.S COVID-19 vaccine or a placebo. The CDR3 spells CARIHPKRLGAILEGAGELFF. CDR3 bases: TGTGCCAGAATCCATCCGAAACGACTCGGGGCAATCTTAGAGGGGGCCGGGGAGCTGTTTTTT.